This T cell receptor beta chain was sequenced during a study of blood T cells in healthy people across ages. Study summary: When template switching was applied, about one barcoded beta molecule was captured per two T cells.

Individuals who donated were healthy Caucasians from Russia aged roughly 6 to 95. Each donor's blood draw was around 10 milliliters of peripheral blood. V was pared by 5 bases and J by 0 bases, with 6 bases of the junction left unmatched. Germline CDR1 and CDR2: SNHLY and FYNNEI. The CDR3 loop spans 15 amino acids. A sample-barcoded 5' primer and a J-beta primer mix were used in a second PCR of roughly 6 to 12 cycles. Individual samples furnished no less than 2.5 million CDR3-containing paired-end reads apiece. TCRdb independently ran MiXCR on the 5' RACE reads; one entry per CDR3 protein. Found here are roughly 800,000 distinct CDR3 sequences, 50% to 65% of them singletons; the top ten hold approximately 40%.

This sequence originates from a man older than 75 in good health. V is TRBV2 and J is TRBJ1-2; 7 bases fit TRBD1. The sequenced sample was blood. The CDR3, as DNA: TGTGCCAGCAGTAAGGAACAGGGGACTAACTATGGCTACACCTTC. This translates into CASSKEQGTNYGYTF.